The 26 T cell receptor beta chains reported below all come from one sample, sequenced in a study of post-analysis software for immune sequencing data. Study-wide results and limits: Relative to controls, patients had about 5 TRBV segments at higher frequency, with TRBV5-6, TRBV5-1 and TRBV20-1 among these.

These receptors' antigens are unknown. Presence of unique molecular identifiers characterized the TCR beta cDNA libraries. TCRdb re-called the PCR reads through MiXCR, storing one row per CDR3 protein. The table includes fewer than 700,000 distinct CDR3 sequences, 40% to 50% detected once. Sequenced material: blood. Receptor source: a girl aged 10 to 17 with multiple sclerosis.

About this clonotype: One junction end disagrees with the germline gene, perhaps due to a read error. The V call is TRBV12-5, the J call TRBJ2-7; D is perhaps TRBD1 (6 bases). Germline V lookup: CDR1 LGHNT, CDR2 FRNRAP. The CDR3 totals 16 residues. CDR3 sequence reads: CAGGLVTGPAVGEQYF. The CDR3 bases are TGTGCTGGTGGTTTGGTCACAGGGCCCGCAGTGGGCGAGCAGTACTTC. Using reference TRBV12-5 and TRBJ2-7 for the parts outside the CDR3, the full variable domain is DARVTQTPRHKVTEMGQEVTMRCQPILGHNTVFWYRQTMMQGLELLAYFRNRAPLDDSGMPKDRFSAEMPDATLATLKIQPSEPRDSAVYFCAGGLVTGPAVGEQYFGPGTRLTVT.

As for this clonotype: A much larger clone lies one base from this, so it may be a read error. The CDR3 reads CSVEVIAANVLTF. DNA of the CDR3: TGCAGCGTTGAAGTAATAGCGGCCAACGTCCTGACTTTC. The V and J genes are TRBV29-1 and TRBJ2-6, with D hard to call. Germline CDR1 reads SQVTM; CDR2 reads ANQGSEA. Trimming stripped 1 base from V and 6 bases from J, with 7 bases between. There are 13 residues in the CDR3.

This chain uses TRBV7-2 with TRBJ2-3; 7 nucleotides agree with TRBD2. The germline CDR1 and CDR2 sequences are SGHTA and FQGNSA. The CDR3 loop spans 15 amino acids. V lost 3 bases and J lost 0; bases outside the gene matches: 3. In nucleotides, the CDR3 is TGTGCCAGCAGCTTCAGCGGGATTAGCACAGATACGCAGTATTTT. Translating gives CASSFSGISTDTQYF.

The chain has TRBV5-1 and TRBJ1-1; D is unresolved. Per germline, CDR1 SGHRS and CDR2 YFSETQ. The CDR3 covers 16 residues. V was shortened by 0 bases and J by 0 bases, with 12 bases between the two germline ends. CDR3 bases: TGCGCCAGCAGCTTGGGCGGTCCAGGCGTGAACACTGAAGCTTTCTTT. Protein: CASSLGGPGVNTEAFF. Variable domain in full (rest from reference TRBV5-1 and TRBJ1-1): KAGVTQTPRYLIKTRGQQVTLSCSPISGHRSVSWYQQTPGQGLQFLFEYFSETQRNKGNFPGRFSGRQFSNSRSEMNVSTLELGDSALYLCASSLGGPGVNTEAFFGQGTRLTVV.

In its sample, this clonotype was seen a few times. The V call is TRBV6-4, the J call TRBJ2-1, with TRBD2 matching 14 bases. The CDR3 is 15 amino acids. The germline V gene encodes CDR1 MRHNA and CDR2 SNTAGT. V lost 5 bases to trimming and J lost 8 bases; unmatched junction nucleotides: 5. This CDR3 is CASSQTSGGAYEQFF. The CDR3 DNA follows: TGTGCCAGCAGTCAGACTAGCGGGGGGGCGTATGAGCAGTTCTTC.

The rearrangement links TRBV4-1 to TRBJ2-1; 8 bases line up with TRBD2. The CDR3 is 15 amino acids. CDR1 and CDR2 from the germline V gene are MGHRA and YSYEKL. Trimming cost V 6 bases and J 0 bases; bases outside gene matches: 4. The DNA of the CDR3 is TGCGCCAGCAGGATTAGCGGGGCCTCCTACAATGAGCAGTTCTTC. Its protein is CASRISGASYNEQFF.

The sample holds a few counts of this clonotype. The gene calls are TRBV5-1 and TRBJ2-7, with 7 bases aligning to TRBD1. This CDR3 is built from 16 residues. Germline V gives CDR1 SGHRS, CDR2 YFSETQ. V was pared by 3 bases and J by 0 bases, with 9 bases of the junction left unmatched. The DNA of the CDR3 is TGCGCCAGCAGCTCCATCCTGGGGGACAGCTCCTACGAGCAGTACTTC. Its translation: CASSSILGDSSYEQYF.

The chain links TRBV29-1 to TRBJ1-2; 9 bases are a match to TRBD1. V lost 7 bases to trimming and J lost 3 bases; unmatched junction nucleotides: 6. The CDR3 totals 13 residues. Looked up from germline, CDR1 is SQVTM and CDR2 is ANQGSEA. CDR3 in amino acids: CSGGQGPYYGYTF. For the CDR3, the DNA is TGCAGCGGGGGACAGGGCCCGTACTATGGCTACACCTTC.

This clonotype was counted many times. The J gene is TRBJ2-1, the V gene TRBV5-1; TRBD1 matches at 7 bases. Per the germline V gene, CDR1 is SGHRS and CDR2 is YFSETQ. The CDR3 runs to 15 residues. V lost 2 bases and J lost 4; bases outside the gene matches: 6. The CDR3 coding sequence is TGCGCCAGCAGCTTTGACAGGGTTGGGTACAATGAGCAGTTCTTC. It translates to CASSFDRVGYNEQFF.

The J gene is TRBJ2-7, the V gene TRBV7-2, with 7 bases aligning to TRBD1. The CDR3 totals 14 residues. Unmatched junction bases numbered 7, after V lost 5 bases and J lost 3 bases. Germline loops: CDR1 SGHTA, CDR2 FQGNSA. CDR3 DNA: TGTGCCAGCAGCGCCCGACAGGGTGACTACGAGCAGTACTTC. It codes for CASSARQGDYEQYF.

The sample holds a few counts of this clonotype. V is TRBV24-1 and J is TRBJ1-2; 8 positions agree with TRBD1. The germline V gene has CDR1 KGHDR and CDR2 SFDVKD. The junction had 3 bases not matched to a gene; V was cut back by 3 bases and J by 4 bases. The CDR3 consists of 14 residues. This chain's CDR3 is CATSDVGQGYGYTF. CDR3 in DNA: TGTGCCACCAGTGATGTTGGACAGGGCTATGGCTACACCTTC.

This clonotype was counted many times. The chain recombines TRBV12-3 or TRBV12-4 with TRBJ2-2, with no clear D. The V end was cut by 6 bases, the J end by 7 bases, with 6 bases between. The CDR3 totals 11 residues. The CDR3 region is CASSLSGELFF. CDR3 sequence (DNA): TGTGCCAGCAGCTTGAGCGGGGAGCTGTTTTTT.

The rearrangement joins TRBV10-3 to TRBJ2-7; D unresolved. Trimming took off 0 bases at V and 1 base at J, with 7 bases between the two ends. Germline lookup yields CDR1 ENHRY and CDR2 SYGVKD. The CDR3 length is 14 residues. The CDR3 sequence: CAISESIPSYEQYF. DNA of the CDR3: TGTGCCATCAGTGAGTCGATTCCTTCCTACGAGCAGTACTTC.

There are a few counts of this clonotype. The chain recombines TRBV12-3 or TRBV12-4 with TRBJ2-3; TRBD2 matches 7 bases. The CDR3 length is 12 residues. The junction had 8 bases not matched to a gene; V was cut back by 7 bases and J by 10 bases. The CDR3 spells CASTLGLGAQYF. The CDR3 nucleotides are TGTGCCAGCACCCTCGGACTAGGAGCGCAGTATTTT.

The chain couples TRBV6-1 to TRBJ2-7, with TRBD2 as a possible D gene (7 bases). This CDR3 is 13 amino acids long. Germline CDR1 and CDR2: MNHNS and SASEGT. The ends were cut back, 7 bases at V and 4 bases at J, with 14 bases in the middle. The CDR3 region has the DNA TGTGCCAGCACGGGCAGGGGAGGGTACGAGCAGTACTTC. This sequence encodes CASTGRGGYEQYF.

The chain links TRBV27 to TRBJ2-7, with D possibly being TRBD2 (7 bases). The germline V and J ends were trimmed by 2 bases and 7 bases, with 21 bases remaining between them. The CDR3 extends over 16 amino acids. From germline, CDR1 is MNHEY and CDR2 SMNVEV (reference sequence). CDR3 region: CASSLRGFGGPAEQYF. In DNA form, the CDR3 reads TGTGCCAGCAGTTTAAGGGGATTCGGGGGGCCCGCGGAGCAGTACTTC.

For this clonotype: Here the CDR3 omits its conserved ending phenylalanine or tryptophan, so a read error is the likely source. The CDR3 here is CASSQGARISQQYV. CDR3 coding DNA: TGTGCCAGCAGTCAGGGGGCTAGAATCTCACAGCAGTACGTC. This chain joins TRBV6-5 and TRBJ2-5; 8 nucleotides line up with TRBD1. With V trimmed by 5 bases and J by 11 bases, 13 bases remained unmatched. In germline, CDR1 is MNHEY, CDR2 SVGAGI. The CDR3 totals 14 residues.

The rearrangement joins TRBV6-1 to TRBJ1-1, with D maybe TRBD1 (6 bases). The V gene lost 4 bases and the J gene lost 5 bases, with 26 bases spanning the gap. The V gene's germline CDR1 is MNHNS and CDR2 SASEGT. The CDR3 sequence is 18 residues long. The CDR3 DNA sequence: TGTGCCAGCAGTGTACACATCGGGACACCTACCGGGAGGACTGAAGCTTTCTTT. It translates to CASSVHIGTPTGRTEAFF.

The chain employs TRBV6-5 and TRBJ1-5, with D uncertain. Per germline, CDR1 MNHEY and CDR2 SVGAGI. The V end was cut by 0 bases, the J end by 4 bases, with 10 bases between. This CDR3 has 15 amino acids. CDR3 amino acids: CASSYSKAANQPQHF. The CDR3 DNA is TGTGCCAGCAGTTACTCGAAGGCAGCTAATCAGCCCCAGCATTTT.

The chain recombines TRBV7-9 with TRBJ2-1; the match to TRBD2 covers 9 bases. CDR3 length: 18 residues. Germline V CDR1 and CDR2: SEHNR, FQNEAQ (reference sequence). Trimming removed 5 bases from V and 0 bases from J; junction bases left unmatched: 11. The CDR3 DNA reads as TGTGCCAGCAGCCCCAGGGGCGGGAGGGTCCTCTCCTACAATGAGCAGTTCTTC. It codes for CASSPRGGRVLSYNEQFF.

This clonotype was observed many times. This chain joins TRBV5-1 and TRBJ2-7; D possibly corresponds to TRBD2 (5 bases). Trimming took off 0 bases at V and 2 bases at J, with 6 bases between the two ends. This CDR3 is 13 amino acids long. The germline V gene has CDR1 SGHRS and CDR2 YFSETQ. CDR3 in amino acids: CASSLASTYEQYF. The DNA for the CDR3 is TGCGCCAGCAGCTTGGCTAGCACCTACGAGCAGTACTTC.

This clonotype was seen only once. This is likely a read error, given that the CDR3 carries no conserved phenylalanine or tryptophan at its end. V and J are TRBV7-8 and TRBJ2-7, with 14 bases identical to TRBD2. The DNA end is a closer match to TRBJ2-5, so the J assignment may be wrong. The CDR3 consists of 16 residues. The germline CDR1 and CDR2 sequences are SGHVS and FQNEAQ. The CDR3 loop is CASSGGTSGGPGTQYL. CDR3 coding DNA: TGTGCCAGCAGCGGCGGGACTAGCGGGGGCCCTGGGACCCAGTACTTA.

CDR3 sequence reads: CASGLYNEQFF. CDR3 nucleotide sequence: TGTGCCAGCGGCCTTTACAATGAGCAGTTCTTC. The chain couples TRBV7-2 to TRBJ2-1; D is ambiguous. The CDR3 length is 11 residues. Deletions cut 8 bases from V and 4 bases from J, with 6 bases between. CDR1 and CDR2 from the germline V gene are SGHTA and FQGNSA.

The rearrangement uses TRBV6-5 and TRBJ1-1; a possible D gene is TRBD1 (6 bases). Looked up from germline, CDR1 is MNHEY and CDR2 is SVGAGI. V was pared by 7 bases and J by 6 bases, with 18 bases between. The CDR3 covers 14 residues. CDR3 DNA: TGTGCCAGCACCCAGATGCAGCCAGGGGCTGAAGCTTTCTTT. Translated, it gives CASTQMQPGAEAFF.

This clonotype showed up just once. V usage is TRBV5-1 and J usage is TRBJ1-1, with D possibly being TRBD1 (5 bases). Germline V CDR1 and CDR2: SGHRS, YFSETQ. Trimming took 4 bases from V and 1 from J, leaving 17 bases between them. The CDR3 loop spans 16 amino acids. CDR3 protein: CASSPGPGSPNTEAFF. DNA of the CDR3: TGCGCCAGCAGCCCGGGACCCGGGTCACCGAACACTGAAGCTTTCTTT.

The chain joins TRBV7-9 to TRBJ1-1; D might be TRBD1 (6 bases). This CDR3 spans 14 amino acids. Trimming pared 5 bases from V and 4 bases from J, leaving 14 bases between. Germline CDR1 SEHNR, CDR2 FQNEAQ (reference sequence). CDR3 in amino acids: CASSPEGGGTEAFF. The CDR3 nucleotides read TGTGCCAGCAGCCCAGAAGGGGGGGGCACTGAAGCTTTCTTT.